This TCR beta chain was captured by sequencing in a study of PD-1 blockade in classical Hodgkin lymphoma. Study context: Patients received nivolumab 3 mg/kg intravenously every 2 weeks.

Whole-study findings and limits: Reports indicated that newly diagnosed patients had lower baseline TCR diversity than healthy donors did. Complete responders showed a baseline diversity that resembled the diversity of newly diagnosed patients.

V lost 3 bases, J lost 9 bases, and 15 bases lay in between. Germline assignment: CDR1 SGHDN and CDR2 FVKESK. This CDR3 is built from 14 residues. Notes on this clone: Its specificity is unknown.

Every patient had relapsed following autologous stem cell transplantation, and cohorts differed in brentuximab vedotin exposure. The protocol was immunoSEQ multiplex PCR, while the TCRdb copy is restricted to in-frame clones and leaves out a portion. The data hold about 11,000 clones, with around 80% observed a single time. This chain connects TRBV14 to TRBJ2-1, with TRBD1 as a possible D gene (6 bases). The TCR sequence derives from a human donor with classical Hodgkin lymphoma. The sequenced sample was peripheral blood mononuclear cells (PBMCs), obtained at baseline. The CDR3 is CASSQIRTGTEQFF. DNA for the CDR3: TGTGCCAGCAGCCAGATCAGAACAGGGACTGAGCAGTTCTTC. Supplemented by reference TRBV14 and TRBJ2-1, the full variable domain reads EAGVTQFPSHSVIEKGQTVTLRCDPISGHDNLYWYRRVMGKEIKFLLHFVKESKQDESGMPNNRFLAERTGGTYSTLKVQPAELEDSGVYFCASSQIRTGTEQFFGPGTRLTVL.